This is a list of T cell receptor beta chains from one sample in a study of human T cells and chemical hapten exposure. Using its own MiXCR run on the RACE reads, TCRdb lists one record per CDR3 protein. The sample gives about 46,000 distinct CDR3 sequences, about 3.9% of which show up once; 1.5% to 2% is in the top ten. Sequenced input: whole blood. The receptor set was obtained from a female donor in good health. Some clones in this sample may be carry-over from other donors' samples. Each CDR3 is given with its conserved first and last residue. A D gene is named only where the DNA matches it firmly. Not all rows give a size; the values are once, few, many and, for expanded clones, a class.

v_gene,d_gene,abundance,j_gene,CDR3aa,CDR3nt
TRBV12-3/TRBV12-4,TRBD1,few,TRBJ1-4,CASSSLDRGLGNEKLFF,TGTGCCAGCAGTTCACTGGACAGGGGGCTTGGTAATGAAAAACTGTTTTTT
TRBV20-1,TRBD1,many,TRBJ2-5,CSARRTGNLGETQYF,TGCAGTGCTAGGAGGACAGGGAACTTAGGAGAGACCCAGTACTTC
TRBV2,.,many,TRBJ1-1,CASNPEGPRPRDKSNTEAFF,TGTGCCAGCAACCCAGAGGGTCCTCGGCCACGGGACAAATCGAACACTGAAGCTTTCTTT
TRBV6-4,.,many,TRBJ2-3,CATSRGAEDTQYF,TGTGCCACCAGCAGGGGGGCGGAAGATACGCAGTATTTT
TRBV20-1,.,many,TRBJ1-6,CSAPGSGDSPLHF,TGCAGTGCGCCAGGGTCAGGGGACTCACCCCTCCACTTT
TRBV5-5,TRBD1,many,TRBJ1-6,CASSLQGFNSPLHF,TGTGCCAGCAGCTTACAGGGGTTTAATTCACCCCTCCACTTT
TRBV3-1,TRBD2,many,TRBJ2-1,CASSQVPGGFGRGDSNEQFF,TGTGCCAGCAGCCAAGTTCCCGGTGGCTTCGGGAGGGGCGATTCGAATGAGCAGTTCTTC
TRBV25-1,.,many,TRBJ2-1,CASSESRGRLRNEQFF,TGTGCCAGCAGTGAATCACGGGGCCGGCTACGCAATGAGCAGTTCTTC
TRBV29-1,.,.,TRBJ2-2,CSVQAATNTGELFF,TGCAGCGTTCAGGCAGCCACGAACACCGGGGAGCTGTTTTTT
TRBV5-4,.,many,TRBJ1-2,CASSFWSLPNYGYTF,TGTGCCAGCAGCTTCTGGTCTCTACCTAACTATGGCTACACCTTC
TRBV20-1,.,many,TRBJ2-5,CSAQPNHQETQYF,TGCAGTGCTCAACCCAACCATCAAGAGACCCAGTACTTC
TRBV6-6,TRBD1,.,TRBJ1-4,CASSYYGQGSSPIEKLFF,TGTGCCAGCAGTTACTATGGACAGGGATCCTCTCCGATCGAAAAACTGTTTTTT
TRBV5-1,TRBD2,many,TRBJ2-5,CASRLAGGSETQYF,TGCGCCAGCAGGCTAGCGGGGGGGTCAGAGACCCAGTACTTC
TRBV18,TRBD1,many,TRBJ2-3,CASSLRGQVTDTQYF,TGTGCCAGCTCACTACGTGGACAGGTAACAGATACGCAGTATTTT
TRBV2,TRBD2,many,TRBJ2-5,CASSEASGRSQETQYF,TGTGCCAGCAGTGAAGCTAGCGGGAGAAGCCAAGAGACCCAGTACTTC
TRBV5-6,.,many,TRBJ2-7,CASRRSLQGPYEQYF,TGTGCCAGCAGACGCTCCTTACAGGGCCCGTACGAGCAGTACTTC
TRBV7-6,.,.,TRBJ2-5,CASSLQRPETQYF,TGTGCCAGCAGCCTTCAACGCCCAGAGACCCAGTACTTC
TRBV20-1,.,many,TRBJ1-6,CSAEERTRFNSPLHF,TGCAGTGCTGAGGAGCGGACCCGATTCAATTCACCCCTCCACTTT
TRBV4-3,.,many,TRBJ2-4,CASSQDSGVNIQYF,TGCGCCAGCAGCCAAGATTCAGGGGTCAACATTCAGTACTTC
TRBV7-6,.,few,TRBJ2-1,CASSLADRNNEQFF,TGTGCCAGCAGCTTAGCAGACAGAAACAATGAGCAGTTCTTC
TRBV15,.,many,TRBJ2-2,CATSRDFNTGELFF,TGTGCCACCAGCAGAGATTTCAACACCGGGGAGCTGTTTTTT
TRBV5-1,TRBD1,many,TRBJ1-1,CASSLYITGDPNTEAFF,TGCGCCAGCAGCTTGTATATTACAGGGGATCCGAACACTGAAGCTTTCTTT
TRBV18,TRBD2,many,TRBJ2-3,CASSPGLAGGFKYSTDTQYF,TGTGCCAGCTCACCCGGACTAGCGGGGGGCTTCAAGTATAGCACAGATACGCAGTATTTT
TRBV20-1,.,many,TRBJ2-3,CSALNPGADTQYF,TGCAGTGCTCTTAATCCAGGGGCAGATACGCAGTATTTT
TRBV4-2,TRBD2,many,TRBJ2-2,CASSQEGTSGGAGGELFF,TGTGCCAGCAGCCAAGAAGGGACTAGCGGGGGGGCTGGCGGGGAGCTGTTTTTT
TRBV7-2,.,.,TRBJ1-2,CASSSYGRSNYGYTF,TGTGCCAGCAGTTCCTACGGACGGTCTAACTATGGCTACACCTTC
TRBV20-1,TRBD2,.,TRBJ2-1,CSARELAGSGEQFF,TGCAGTGCTAGAGAACTAGCGGGGTCGGGTGAGCAGTTCTTC
TRBV20-1,.,many,TRBJ1-1,CSANRPGEPEAFF,TGCAGTGCTAACCGACCAGGCGAACCTGAAGCTTTCTTT
TRBV12-3/TRBV12-4,TRBD1,many,TRBJ1-6,CASSPRQGLTYNSPLHF,TGTGCCAGCAGTCCAAGACAGGGGTTGACCTATAATTCACCCCTCCACTTT
TRBV10-3,TRBD1,many,TRBJ2-1,CAIRPTGGAENEQFF,TGTGCCATCAGGCCTACAGGGGGCGCGGAGAATGAGCAGTTCTTC
TRBV2,.,many,TRBJ1-1,CASSTVITEAFF,TGTGCCAGCAGCACAGTAATCACTGAAGCTTTCTTT
TRBV12-3/TRBV12-4,.,many,TRBJ1-1,CASSGTWGESEAFF,TGTGCCAGCAGTGGGACTTGGGGAGAATCTGAAGCTTTCTTT
TRBV5-1,.,many,TRBJ2-3,CASSQSRAPDTQYF,TGCGCCAGCAGCCAGAGCCGCGCACCAGATACGCAGTATTTT
TRBV20-1,.,many,TRBJ2-3,CSARAGGTDTQYF,TGCAGTGCTAGGGCCGGTGGCACAGATACGCAGTATTTT
TRBV4-2,.,many,TRBJ1-6,CASSQDLGSSYNSPLHF,TGTGCCAGCAGCCAAGACCTAGGGAGCTCCTATAATTCACCCCTCCACTTT
TRBV3-1,.,many,TRBJ2-3,CASSLPGSPADTQYF,TGTGCCAGCAGCCTCCCCGGGAGCCCCGCAGATACGCAGTATTTT
TRBV20-1,.,medium-sized,TRBJ1-1,CSASAGLNTEAFF,TGCAGTGCTAGCGCGGGACTTAACACTGAAGCTTTCTTT
TRBV5-1,.,many,TRBJ1-1,CASSFLGPEAFF,TGCGCCAGCAGCTTCCTGGGTCCTGAAGCTTTCTTT
TRBV6-2/TRBV6-3,.,many,TRBJ1-2,CASSAMGGRSYGYTF,TGTGCCAGCAGTGCGATGGGGGGGCGAAGCTATGGCTACACCTTC
TRBV6-1,.,few,TRBJ1-6,CASSRGQVNSPLHF,TGTGCCAGCAGCCGTGGACAAGTCAATTCACCCCTCCACTTT
TRBV2,TRBD2,many,TRBJ2-1,CAIGMTSGVNEQFF,TGTGCCATCGGCATGACTAGCGGGGTCAATGAGCAGTTCTTC
TRBV3-1,.,many,TRBJ1-1,CASMQGGTEAFF,TGTGCCAGCATGCAGGGTGGAACTGAAGCTTTCTTT
TRBV3-1,TRBD1,many,TRBJ1-2,CASSGQGTIYGYTF,TGTGCCAGCAGCGGACAGGGGACGATCTATGGCTACACCTTC
TRBV7-6,.,few,TRBJ2-7,CASSLAGDEQYF,TGTGCCAGCAGCTTAGCGGGCGACGAGCAGTACTTC
TRBV28,.,many,TRBJ2-5,CASSLGAAGHHPGETQYF,TGTGCCAGCAGTTTAGGTGCCGCGGGACACCACCCGGGGGAGACCCAGTACTTC
TRBV12-3/TRBV12-4,TRBD1,many,TRBJ1-1,CASNDRGPDTEAFF,TGTGCCAGCAATGACAGGGGGCCGGACACTGAAGCTTTCTTT
TRBV20-1,TRBD2,.,TRBJ2-2,CSARDGRGGTGELFF,TGCAGTGCTAGAGACGGGCGGGGGGGCACCGGGGAGCTGTTTTTT
TRBV27,.,many,TRBJ1-2,CASSDPGGPNYGYTF,TGTGCCAGCAGTGATCCCGGGGGGCCTAACTATGGCTACACCTTC
TRBV7-3,.,few,TRBJ2-6,CASSPRDPRSSGANVLTF,TGTGCCAGCAGCCCTCGGGACCCTAGGAGCTCTGGGGCCAACGTCCTGACTTTC
TRBV5-6,.,many,TRBJ1-5,CASSHAASSNQPQHF,TGTGCCAGCAGTCACGCAGCCAGCAGCAATCAGCCCCAGCATTTT
TRBV3-1,.,many,TRBJ1-1,CASSRRTAGGNTEAFF,TGTGCCAGCAGCCGAAGGACGGCGGGGGGGAACACTGAAGCTTTCTTT
TRBV5-4,.,many,TRBJ2-5,CASSKFTGAETQYF,TGTGCCAGCAGCAAATTTACGGGGGCAGAGACCCAGTACTTC
TRBV20-1,.,many,TRBJ1-5,CSARDRGNSNQPQHF,TGCAGTGCTAGAGATAGGGGGAATAGCAATCAGCCCCAGCATTTT
TRBV6-2/TRBV6-3,.,many,TRBJ2-1,CASSYDRGLVEQFF,TGTGCCAGCAGTTACGATAGGGGCCTGGTTGAGCAGTTCTTC
TRBV5-4,.,many,TRBJ1-3,CASSLLGSPGNTIYF,TGTGCCAGCAGCTTGCTAGGGTCGCCTGGAAACACCATATATTTT
TRBV5-5,.,many,TRBJ1-4,CASSSIGTGNEKLFF,TGTGCCAGCAGCTCGATAGGGACGGGCAATGAAAAACTGTTTTTT
TRBV5-5,TRBD1,many,TRBJ1-5,CASSRTGGSNQPQHF,TGTGCCAGCAGCCGGACAGGGGGGAGCAATCAGCCCCAGCATTTT